This T cell receptor (beta chain) was observed in a study of T cells in Graves' hyperthyroidism and ophthalmopathy (dated by TCRdb to between 2018 and 2021). Some background on the complete study: Peripheral blood samples were taken at initial diagnosis, before any treatment was given. To identify TCR V-J signatures that set the groups apart, the researchers used a discovery cohort of more than 95 patients, made up of 40 to 45 with Graves' ophthalmopathy and 55 to 65 with stable Graves' hyperthyroidism. Prospective prediction of ophthalmopathy was tested in an independent validation cohort of 18 to 20 hyperthyroidism patients and some 17 patients who later progressed to ophthalmopathy. The roughly 91 discovery patients were randomly divided into training and test sets at a 7:3 ratio. In addition, the study compared T-cell repertoires in thyroid tissue and in blood from a handful of Graves' hyperthyroidism patients. Following sampling, methimazole starting at 30 mg daily was given to hyperthyroidism patients, and high-dose intravenous methylprednisolone was given to ophthalmopathy patients. The paper reports TCR Vbeta CDR3 sequencing of roughly 140 peripheral blood samples: 40 to 45 ophthalmopathy, 75 to 80 hyperthyroidism and some 17 progressor patients.

Amplification of TCR beta CDR3 regions was carried out from RNA transcripts. For the first round of RT-PCR on the TCR CDR3, the HTBI primer set was used together with the Qiagen OneStep RT-PCR kit. The libraries were constructed in a second round of multiplex PCR and then size-selected and purified. The libraries were sequenced on an Illumina HiSeq2000 using paired-end 100 bp reads. In the paper's pipeline: SOAPnuke was used to process the raw data, with reads discarded if the reads contained adapters or uncalled bases, had a mean Phred below 15, or lacked an exact constant-primer or identifier match. COPE v1.2.5 was used to merge high-quality paired reads, and clonotypes were defined as unique nucleotide sequences. MiTCR v1.1 was used to align the clonotypes against IMGT TRBV, TRBD and TRBJ reference segments. Analysis was restricted to V-J combinations with a frequency above 0.0001, which covered roughly 99% of repertoires. A TCS score was defined as the ratio between F50 (clonal expansion) and ExV (chaos), using BLOSUM62-based TCRdist between CDR3 peptides within each V-J. Welch's t-statistics and random forest reduced several hundred V-J features to 13, which were used in a naive Bayes classifier (R e1071). TCRdb handled the public reads itself, with Q25 trimming in fastp and clone calling in MiXCR, and kept productive beta chains. Identical CDR3 proteins give one entry, which carries the most common genes and DNA. The V and J calls were not made by the authors but by TCRdb's processing. In this sample the table shows under 350,000 distinct CDR3 sequences, approximately 15% of which occur a single time. Jointly, the top ten make up 55% to 60% of the sample.

From the germline V gene, CDR1 is ENHRY and CDR2 is SYGVKD. Including the terminal cysteine and phenylalanine, the CDR3 comprises 14 residues. The sequence is cut down to CDR3 DNA, 42 bases in frame from base 1. Moderately to severely active disease, a Clinical Activity Score of at least 3, a NOSPECS grade of at least 4, and a duration under 3 months were present in ophthalmopathy patients. The study excluded patients with uncontrolled infections, other autoimmune diseases, pregnancy or lactation. Diagnoses were based on clinical symptoms, serum thyroxine and TRAb, thyroid ultrasound and orbital computed tomography. PBMCs were isolated from about 10 ml of fresh peripheral blood by Ficoll-Paque density gradient centrifugation. Total RNA was extracted using Trizol reagent, and RNA quality was assessed on an Agilent 2100 Bioanalyzer. General findings and caveats noted by the study authors: Blood samples also contained most of the expanded thyroid clonotypes (frequency above 0.001), which suggests that blood repertoires may reflect thyroid immune responses. During validation, the model predicted progression to ophthalmopathy a median of around 6 months ahead of onset, with more than 60% sensitivity and 72.22% specificity. In cross-validation, a model built on a 13 V-J signature told ophthalmopathy apart from stable hyperthyroidism with over 85% sensitivity and roughly 81% specificity, and in testing the same model reached 80%/75%. No statistical method was used to fix the sample size in advance, and group allocation was not hidden from the investigators.

In the case of this clonotype: Its antigen is not yet known. Possible read error: a much larger clone is one base away.

This chain joins TRBV10-3 to TRBJ2-7; 9 middle bases align to TRBD1. The sequence was collected from a woman in her fifties or sixties with Graves' ophthalmopathy. Sequences were obtained from blood. The DNA is as follows: TGTGCCATCAGTAACAACAGGGGGCCCTACGGGCAGTACTTC. It codes for CAISNNRGPYGQYF.